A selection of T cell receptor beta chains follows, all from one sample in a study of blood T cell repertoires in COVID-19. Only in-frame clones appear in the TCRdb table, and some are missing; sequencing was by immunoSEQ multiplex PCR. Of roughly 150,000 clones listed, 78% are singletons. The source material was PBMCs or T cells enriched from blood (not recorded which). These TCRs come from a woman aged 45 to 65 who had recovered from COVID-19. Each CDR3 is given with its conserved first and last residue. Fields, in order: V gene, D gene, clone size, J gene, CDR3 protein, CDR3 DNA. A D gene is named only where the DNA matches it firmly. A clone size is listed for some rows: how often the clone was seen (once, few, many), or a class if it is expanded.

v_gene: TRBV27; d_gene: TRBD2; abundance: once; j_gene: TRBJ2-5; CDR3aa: CASSSPSGGLSQETQYF; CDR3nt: TGTGCCAGCAGTTCCCCTTCGGGGGGGCTCAGCCAAGAGACCCAGTACTTC
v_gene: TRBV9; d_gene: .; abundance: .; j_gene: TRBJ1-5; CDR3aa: CASSVRQTDQPQHF; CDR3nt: TGTGCCAGCAGCGTGAGACAGACGGACCAGCCCCAGCATTTT
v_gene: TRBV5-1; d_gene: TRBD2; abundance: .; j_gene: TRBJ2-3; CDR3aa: CASSLEAGGGTQYF; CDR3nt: TGCGCCAGCAGCTTGGAGGCGGGAGGCGGTACGCAGTATTTT
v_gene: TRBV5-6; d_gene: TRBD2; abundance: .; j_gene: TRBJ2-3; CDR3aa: CASSWGTSGGTDTQYF; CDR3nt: TGTGCCAGCAGCTGGGGGACTAGCGGGGGAACAGATACGCAGTATTTT
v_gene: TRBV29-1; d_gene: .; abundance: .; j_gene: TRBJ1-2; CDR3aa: CSVEFGQRYGYTF; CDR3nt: TGCAGCGTTGAATTCGGACAGAGGTATGGCTACACCTTC
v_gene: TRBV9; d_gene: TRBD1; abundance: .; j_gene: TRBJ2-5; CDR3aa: CASSVGGQYQETQYF; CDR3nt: TGTGCCAGCAGCGTAGGGGGACAGTACCAAGAGACCCAGTACTTC
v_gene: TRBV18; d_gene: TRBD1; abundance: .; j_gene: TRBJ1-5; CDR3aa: CASSPQQGSKQPQHF; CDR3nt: TGTGCCAGCTCACCACAACAGGGGAGTAAACAGCCCCAGCATTTT
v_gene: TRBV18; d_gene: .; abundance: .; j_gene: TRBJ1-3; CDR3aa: CASSPLQGNGNTIYF; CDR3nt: TGTGCCAGCTCGCCGCTCCAGGGGAACGGAAACACCATATATTTT
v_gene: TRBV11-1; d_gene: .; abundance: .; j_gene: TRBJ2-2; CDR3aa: CAARGRNTGELFF; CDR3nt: TGTGCCGCTAGGGGCCGAAACACCGGGGAGCTGTTTTTT
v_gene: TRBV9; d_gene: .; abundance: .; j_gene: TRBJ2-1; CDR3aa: CASSREASADEQFF; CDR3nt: TGTGCCAGCAGCCGTGAGGCTAGCGCCGATGAGCAGTTCTTC
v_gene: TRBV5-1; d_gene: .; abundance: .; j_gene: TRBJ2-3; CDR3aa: CASTLGLTRDYTDTQYF; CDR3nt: TGCGCCAGCACCCTCGGCCTCACCCGAGACTACACAGATACGCAGTATTTT
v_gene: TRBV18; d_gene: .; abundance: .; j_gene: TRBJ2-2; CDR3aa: CASSPWLAKNTGELFF; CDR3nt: TGTGCCAGCTCACCATGGCTAGCGAAGAACACCGGGGAGCTGTTTTTT
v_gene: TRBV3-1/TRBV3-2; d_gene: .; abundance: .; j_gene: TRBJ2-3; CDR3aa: CASSHLGGGADTQYF; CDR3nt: TGTGCCAGCAGCCACCTAGGGGGGGGAGCAGATACGCAGTATTTT
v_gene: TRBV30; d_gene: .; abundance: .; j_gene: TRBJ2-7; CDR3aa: CACYLPGITYEQYF; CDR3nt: TGTGCCTGCTACCTTCCAGGGATCACCTACGAGCAGTACTTC
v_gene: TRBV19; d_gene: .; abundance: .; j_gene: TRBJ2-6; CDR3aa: CASTLGGANVLTF; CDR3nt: TGTGCCAGTACCCTCGGGGGGGCCAACGTCCTGACTTTC
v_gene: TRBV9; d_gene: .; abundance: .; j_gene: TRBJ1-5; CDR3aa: CASSKEAGPYQPQHF; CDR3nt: TGTGCCAGCTCTAAGGAAGCGGGGCCTTACCAGCCCCAGCATTTT
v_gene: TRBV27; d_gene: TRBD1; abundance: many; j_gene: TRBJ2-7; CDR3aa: CASSLIPGQGAHEQYF; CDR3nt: TGTGCCAGCAGCCTAATCCCGGGACAGGGGGCACACGAGCAGTACTTC